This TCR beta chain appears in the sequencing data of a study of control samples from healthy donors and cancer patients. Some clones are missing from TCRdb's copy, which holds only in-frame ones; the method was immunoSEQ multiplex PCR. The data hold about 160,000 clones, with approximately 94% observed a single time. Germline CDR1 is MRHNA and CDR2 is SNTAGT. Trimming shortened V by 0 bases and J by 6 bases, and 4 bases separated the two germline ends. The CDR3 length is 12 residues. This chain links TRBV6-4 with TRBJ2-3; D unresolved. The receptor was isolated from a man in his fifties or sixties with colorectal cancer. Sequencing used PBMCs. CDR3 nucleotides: TGTGCCAGCAGTGACTCATCGGATACGCAGTATTTT. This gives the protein CASSDSSDTQYF.